The 15 T cell receptor beta chains in this list originate from one sample, sequenced in a study of blood T cell repertoires in COVID-19. Measured with immunoSEQ multiplex PCR; TCRdb has only the in-frame clones, and not every one. The sample comprises tens of thousands of clones, about 90% of which are singletons, and more than 30% rests with the top ten. Sequenced sample: peripheral blood. The receptors stem from a man aged 65 to 79 with active COVID-19.

V and J are TRBV4-3 and TRBJ2-1; 13 nucleotides align to TRBD2. V dropped 2 bases and J dropped 6; count of bases not matched to a gene: 10. The CDR3 is 18 residues long. Germline assignment: CDR1 LGHNA and CDR2 YSLEER. The CDR3 sequence: CASSQKGATSGGFNEQFF. CDR3 nucleotide sequence: TGCGCCAGCAGCCAAAAAGGGGCGACTAGCGGGGGGTTCAATGAGCAGTTCTTC.

The V gene is TRBV7-2, the J gene TRBJ2-3, with 15 bases fitting TRBD2. Germline assignment: CDR1 SGHTA and CDR2 FQGNSA. The CDR3 runs 16 residues. The CDR3 DNA sequence: TGTGCTAAGGGGGGACTAGCGGGAGGCAGGGCAGATACGCAGTATTTT. This sequence encodes CAKGGLAGGRADTQYF.

The genes are TRBV6-2 or TRBV6-3 and TRBJ2-3; 8 bases map to TRBD1. The V gene end was trimmed by 4 bases and the J gene end by 3 bases; junction bases not matched to a gene: 9. This CDR3 comprises 16 residues. The germline V gene has CDR1 MNHEY and CDR2 SVGEGT. The CDR3 loop reads CASSFGWTGKTDTQYF. In DNA form, the CDR3 reads TGTGCCAGCAGTTTCGGCTGGACAGGGAAGACAGATACGCAGTATTTT.

The chain combines TRBV7-9 with TRBJ2-4; 8 nucleotides line up with TRBD2. The germline gives CDR1 SEHNR, CDR2 FQNEAQ (reference sequence). The CDR3 is 13 residues long. V lost 5 bases and J lost 7; bases outside the gene matches: 4. The CDR3 DNA sequence: TGTGCCAGCAGCCGGGGGGGCGGGAACATTCAGTACTTC. It codes for CASSRGGGNIQYF.

The chain carries TRBV2 and TRBJ1-6; 7 bases line up with TRBD1. The CDR3 length is 15 residues. Losses at the gene ends were 3 bases for V and 7 bases for J; bases not matched to a gene: 6. Looked up from germline, CDR1 is SNHLY and CDR2 is FYNNEI. The CDR3 region is CASSDVQGVNSPLHF. CDR3 sequence (DNA): TGTGCCAGCAGTGATGTCCAGGGGGTAAATTCACCCCTCCACTTT.

V usage is TRBV6-6 and J usage is TRBJ1-2; TRBD1 matches 7 bases. The trim removed 2 bases at V and 8 bases at J, leaving 5 bases unmatched. The CDR3 consists of 13 residues. Germline values: CDR1 MNHNY, CDR2 SVGAGI (reference sequence). The CDR3 sequence: CASSYDREAGYTF. Here the CDR3 DNA reads TGTGCCAGCAGTTACGACAGGGAGGCCGGCTACACCTTC.

The chain employs TRBV15 and TRBJ2-7; 7 bases align to TRBD1. The germline V gene encodes CDR1 LNHNV and CDR2 YYDKDF (reference sequence). CDR3 length: 15 amino acids. The V gene end was trimmed by 0 bases and the J gene end by 3 bases; junction bases not matched to a gene: 5. CDR3 DNA sequence: TGTGCCACCAGCAGAGATCGGGCAGGGGGCTACGAGCAGTACTTC. It codes for CATSRDRAGGYEQYF. Complete variable domain (other parts from reference TRBV15 and TRBJ2-7): DAMVIQNPRYQVTQFGKPVTLSCSQTLNHNVMYWYQQKSSQAPKLLFHYYDKDFNNEADTPDNFQSRRPNTSFCFLDIRSPGLGDTAMYLCATSRDRAGGYEQYFGPGTRLTVT.

The chain has TRBV4-3 and TRBJ2-3, with 10 nucleotides matching TRBD2. The V and J ends lost 2 bases and 6 bases, in that order; junction bases with no gene match: 8. CDR1 and CDR2 from the germline V gene are LGHNA and YSLEER. The CDR3 spans 16 residues. DNA for the CDR3: TGCGCCAGCAGCCAATACCCTAGCGGGAGCAAGGATACGCAGTATTTT. Translating it yields CASSQYPSGSKDTQYF.

J is TRBJ1-4 and V is TRBV9; 7 bases line up with TRBD1. V lost 2 bases to trimming and J lost 5 bases; unmatched junction nucleotides: 18. Germline V gene lookup returns CDR1 SGDLS and CDR2 YYNGEE. The length of the CDR3 is 19 residues. CDR3 in DNA: TGTGCCAGCAGCGTGTCCGACAGGGCCACCTTAAAAGGAAATGAAAAACTGTTTTTT. It is translated as CASSVSDRATLKGNEKLFF.

V and J are TRBV5-1 and TRBJ1-1, with D unclear. Per germline, CDR1 SGHRS and CDR2 YFSETQ. The V end was cut by 4 bases, the J end by 0 bases, with 7 bases between. The CDR3 runs 13 residues. The CDR3 region has the DNA TGCGCCAGCAGCCGAGGGTTGAACACTGAAGCTTTCTTT. As protein: CASSRGLNTEAFF.

The V call is TRBV11-2, the J call TRBJ2-1, with TRBD1 identical over 12 bases. The CDR3 spans 19 residues. Germline V lookup: CDR1 SGHAT, CDR2 FQNNGV. V lost 5 bases and J lost 0; bases outside the gene matches: 11. CDR3 DNA sequence: TGTGCCAGCAGCCACACCGGGACAGGGGGCCAGAGCTCCTACAATGAGCAGTTCTTC. This gives the protein CASSHTGTGGQSSYNEQFF.

The rearrangement joins TRBV7-9 to TRBJ2-7; no clear D. Germline V CDR1 and CDR2: SEHNR, FQNEAQ (reference sequence). CDR3 length: 13 residues. Trimming stripped 0 bases from V and 3 bases from J, with 6 bases between. The CDR3 spells CASSLAGSYEQYF. CDR3 sequence (DNA): TGTGCCAGCAGCTTAGCGGGCAGCTACGAGCAGTACTTC.

This rearrangement joins TRBV7-9 to TRBJ2-1, with 7 bases identical to TRBD1. CDR1 and CDR2 (germline): SEHNR, FQNEAQ (reference sequence). J gave up 6 bases and V 5 bases, and 7 bases lay outside the gene matches. The CDR3 totals 14 residues. CDR3 bases: TGTGCCAGCAGCACAGGGGTGTCTAGCAATGAGCAGTTCTTC. It specifies CASSTGVSSNEQFF.

V gene TRBV24-1 combines with J gene TRBJ2-2; D unresolved. V was clipped by 9 bases and J by 2 bases, with 9 bases between them. Germline-derived CDR1 and CDR2 are KGHDR and SFDVKD. There are 13 residues in the CDR3. The CDR3 nucleotides are TGTGCCACCGCCCGACTCAACACCGGGGAGCTGTTTTTT. It yields the protein CATARLNTGELFF.

V gene TRBV7-2 combines with J gene TRBJ1-2, with D uncertain. Germline V CDR1 and CDR2: SGHTA, FQGNSA. V gave up 5 bases and J gave up 2 bases, with 15 bases separating them. CDR3 length equals 15 residues. The CDR3 region has the DNA TGTGCCAGCAGCCTCCAGAAGTCCACCAACTATGGCTACACCTTC. This sequence encodes CASSLQKSTNYGYTF.